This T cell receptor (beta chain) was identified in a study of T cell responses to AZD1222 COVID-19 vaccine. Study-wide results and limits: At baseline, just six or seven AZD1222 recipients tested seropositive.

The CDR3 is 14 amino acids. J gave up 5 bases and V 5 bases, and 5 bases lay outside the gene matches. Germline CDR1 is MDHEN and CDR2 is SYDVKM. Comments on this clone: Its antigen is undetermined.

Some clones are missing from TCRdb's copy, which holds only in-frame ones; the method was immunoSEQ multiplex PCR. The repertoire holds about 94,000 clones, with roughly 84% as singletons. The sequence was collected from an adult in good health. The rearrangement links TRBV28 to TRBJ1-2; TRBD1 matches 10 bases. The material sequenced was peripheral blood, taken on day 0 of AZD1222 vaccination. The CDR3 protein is CASSAGQGVYGYTF. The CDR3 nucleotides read TGTGCCAGCAGTGCTGGACAGGGGGTTTATGGCTACACCTTC.